This T cell receptor beta chain was recorded in a study of blood T cells in healthy people across ages. Overall study results and limits: Naive CD4+ cell counts and diversity both ran higher in long-lived than in aged donors. Age advanced and TCR beta diversity per million T cells fell, roughly linearly.

This clonotype was observed a handful of times. Its matching antigen is unknown. Samples had at least 6.5 million PBMCs isolated from them. The CDR3 has 17 amino acids. Trimming stripped 2 bases from V and 2 bases from J, with 17 bases between. Germline CDR1 and CDR2: SGHTA and FQGNSA. With a J-beta primer mix and a sample-barcoded 5' primer, a second PCR ran roughly 6 to 11 cycles. Tags on each cDNA molecule came from a template-switch adaptor with 12 random nucleotides. TCRdb independently ran MiXCR on the 5' RACE reads; one entry per CDR3 protein. This sample has 1,800,000 or so distinct CDR3 sequences, with roughly 43% found just once.

The source of this sequence is a human donor in good health. The chain uses TRBV7-2 and TRBJ2-3; tentative D call: TRBD2 (6 bases). The sequenced sample was blood. CDR3 sequence: CASSLRRGERTTDTQYF. CDR3 DNA: TGTGCCAGCAGCTTAAGGCGGGGCGAGCGGACCACAGATACGCAGTATTTT.